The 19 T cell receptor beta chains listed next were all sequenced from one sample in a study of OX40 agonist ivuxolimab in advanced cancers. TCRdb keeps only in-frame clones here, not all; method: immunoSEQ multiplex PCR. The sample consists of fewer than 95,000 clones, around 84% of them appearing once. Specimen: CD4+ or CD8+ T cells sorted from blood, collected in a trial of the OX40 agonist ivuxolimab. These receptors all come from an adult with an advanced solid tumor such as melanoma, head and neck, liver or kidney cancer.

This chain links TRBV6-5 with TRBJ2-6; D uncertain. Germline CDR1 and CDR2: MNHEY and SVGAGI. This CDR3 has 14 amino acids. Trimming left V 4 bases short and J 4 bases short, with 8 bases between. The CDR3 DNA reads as TGTGCCAGCAGTTCTTTCGTGGGGGCCAACGTCCTGACTTTC. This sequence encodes CASSSFVGANVLTF.

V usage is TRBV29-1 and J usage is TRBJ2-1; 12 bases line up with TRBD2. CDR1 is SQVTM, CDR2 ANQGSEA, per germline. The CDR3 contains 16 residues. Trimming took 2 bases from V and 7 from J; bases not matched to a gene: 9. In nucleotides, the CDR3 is TGCAGCGTTGAACCCCAGACTAGCGGGGGCCGAAATGAGCAGTTCTTC. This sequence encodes CSVEPQTSGGRNEQFF.

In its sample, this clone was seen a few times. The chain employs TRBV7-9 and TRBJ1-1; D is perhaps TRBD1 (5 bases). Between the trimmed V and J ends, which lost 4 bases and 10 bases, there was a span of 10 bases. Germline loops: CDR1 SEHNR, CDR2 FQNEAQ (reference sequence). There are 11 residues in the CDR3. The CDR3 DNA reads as TGTGCCAGCAGCTCTGCGGGGACAGCTTTCTTT. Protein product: CASSSAGTAFF.

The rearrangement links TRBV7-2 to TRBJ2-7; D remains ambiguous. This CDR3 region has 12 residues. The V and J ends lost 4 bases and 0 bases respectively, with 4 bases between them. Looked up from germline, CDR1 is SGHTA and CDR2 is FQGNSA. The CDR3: CASSSSSYEQYF. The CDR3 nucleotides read TGTGCCAGCAGCTCAAGCTCCTACGAGCAGTACTTC.

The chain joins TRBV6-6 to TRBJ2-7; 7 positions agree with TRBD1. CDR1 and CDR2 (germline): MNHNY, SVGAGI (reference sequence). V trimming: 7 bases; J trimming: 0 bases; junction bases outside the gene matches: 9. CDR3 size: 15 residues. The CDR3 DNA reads TGTGCCAGCAACCGACCGGGACAGACCTCCTACGAGCAGTACTTC. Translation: CASNRPGQTSYEQYF.

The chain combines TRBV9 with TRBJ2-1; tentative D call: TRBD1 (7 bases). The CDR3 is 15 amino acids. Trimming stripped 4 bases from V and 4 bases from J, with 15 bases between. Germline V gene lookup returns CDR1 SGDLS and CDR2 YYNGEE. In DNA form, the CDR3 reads TGTGCCAGCAGCCCCTTGCGGGGACAGTACAATGAGCAGTTCTTC. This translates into CASSPLRGQYNEQFF.

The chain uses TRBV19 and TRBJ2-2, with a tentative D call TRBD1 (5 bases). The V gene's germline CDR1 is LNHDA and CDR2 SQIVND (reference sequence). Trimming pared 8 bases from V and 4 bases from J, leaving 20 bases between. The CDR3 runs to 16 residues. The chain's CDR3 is CASGHAPGWSTGELFF. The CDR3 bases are TGTGCCAGTGGGCACGCGCCAGGGTGGTCCACCGGGGAGCTGTTTTTT. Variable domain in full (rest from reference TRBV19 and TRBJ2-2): DGGITQSPKYLFRKEGQNVTLSCEQNLNHDAMYWYRQDPGQGLRLIYYSQIVNDFQKGDIAEGYSVSREKKESFPLTVTSAQKNPTAFYLCASGHAPGWSTGELFFGEGSRLTVL.

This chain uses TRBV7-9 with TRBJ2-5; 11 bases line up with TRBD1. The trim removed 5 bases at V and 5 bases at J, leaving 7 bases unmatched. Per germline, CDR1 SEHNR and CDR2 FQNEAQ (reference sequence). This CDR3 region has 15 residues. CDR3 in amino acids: CASSPWTGGHETQYF. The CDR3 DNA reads TGTGCCAGCAGCCCGTGGACAGGGGGCCATGAGACCCAGTACTTC.

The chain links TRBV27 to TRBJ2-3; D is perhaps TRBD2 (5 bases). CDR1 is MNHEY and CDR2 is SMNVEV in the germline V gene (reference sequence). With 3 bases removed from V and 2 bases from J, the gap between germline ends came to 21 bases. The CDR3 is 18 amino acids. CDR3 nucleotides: TGTGCCAGCAGTTTCCTGCCCCCGGAGGACCCACCCACAGATACGCAGTATTTT. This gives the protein CASSFLPPEDPPTDTQYF.

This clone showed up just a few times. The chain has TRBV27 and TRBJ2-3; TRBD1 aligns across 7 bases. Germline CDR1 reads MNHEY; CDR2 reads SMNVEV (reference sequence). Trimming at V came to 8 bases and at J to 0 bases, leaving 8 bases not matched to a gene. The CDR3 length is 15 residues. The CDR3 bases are TGTGCCAGCTCCCATAGGGGACAGAGCACAGATACGCAGTATTTT. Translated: CASSHRGQSTDTQYF.

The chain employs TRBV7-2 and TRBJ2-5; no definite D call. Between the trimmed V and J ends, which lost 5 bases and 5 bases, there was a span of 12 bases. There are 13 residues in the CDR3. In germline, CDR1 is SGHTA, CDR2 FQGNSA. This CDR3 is CASSALGRETQYF. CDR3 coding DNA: TGTGCCAGCAGCGCCCTCGGACGGGAGACCCAGTACTTC.

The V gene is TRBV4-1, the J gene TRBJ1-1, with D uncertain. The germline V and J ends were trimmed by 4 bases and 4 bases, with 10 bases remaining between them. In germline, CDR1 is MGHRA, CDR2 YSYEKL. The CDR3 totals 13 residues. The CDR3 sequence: CASSRGWGTEAFF. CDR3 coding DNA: TGCGCCAGCAGCCGAGGTTGGGGCACTGAAGCTTTCTTT.

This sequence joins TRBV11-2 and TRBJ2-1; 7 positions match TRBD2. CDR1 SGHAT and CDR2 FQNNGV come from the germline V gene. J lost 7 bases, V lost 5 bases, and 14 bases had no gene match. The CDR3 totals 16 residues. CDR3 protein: CASSVTYSGKENEQFF. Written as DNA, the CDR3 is TGTGCCAGCAGCGTAACCTACAGCGGGAAAGAAAATGAGCAGTTCTTC.

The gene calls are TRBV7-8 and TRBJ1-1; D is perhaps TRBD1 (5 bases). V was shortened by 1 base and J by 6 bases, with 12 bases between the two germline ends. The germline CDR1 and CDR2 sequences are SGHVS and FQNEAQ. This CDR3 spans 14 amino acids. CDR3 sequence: CASSLEPIGAEAFF. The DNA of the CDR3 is TGTGCCAGCAGCTTAGAACCCATAGGGGCTGAAGCTTTCTTT.

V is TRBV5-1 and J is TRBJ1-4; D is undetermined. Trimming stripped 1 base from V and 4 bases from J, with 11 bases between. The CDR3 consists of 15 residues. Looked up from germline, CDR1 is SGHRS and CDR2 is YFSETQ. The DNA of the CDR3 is TGCGCCAGCAGCTTGTCCGGGGTAAATAATGAAAAACTGTTTTTT. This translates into CASSLSGVNNEKLFF. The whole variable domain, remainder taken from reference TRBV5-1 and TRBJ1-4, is KAGVTQTPRYLIKTRGQQVTLSCSPISGHRSVSWYQQTPGQGLQFLFEYFSETQRNKGNFPGRFSGRQFSNSRSEMNVSTLELGDSALYLCASSLSGVNNEKLFFGSGTQLSVL.

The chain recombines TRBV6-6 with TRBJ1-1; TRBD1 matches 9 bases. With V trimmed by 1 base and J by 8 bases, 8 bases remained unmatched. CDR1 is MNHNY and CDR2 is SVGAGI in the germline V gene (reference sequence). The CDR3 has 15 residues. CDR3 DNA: TGTGCCAGCAGTTACTTCCCCGGGACAGGGAAGGAAGCTTTCTTT. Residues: CASSYFPGTGKEAFF.

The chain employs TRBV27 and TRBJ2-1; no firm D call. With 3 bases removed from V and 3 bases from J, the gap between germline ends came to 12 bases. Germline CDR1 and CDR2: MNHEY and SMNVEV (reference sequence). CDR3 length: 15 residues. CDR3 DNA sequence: TGTGCCAGCAGTTTCGGCCAGGCCTTCTACAATGAGCAGTTCTTC. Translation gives CASSFGQAFYNEQFF.

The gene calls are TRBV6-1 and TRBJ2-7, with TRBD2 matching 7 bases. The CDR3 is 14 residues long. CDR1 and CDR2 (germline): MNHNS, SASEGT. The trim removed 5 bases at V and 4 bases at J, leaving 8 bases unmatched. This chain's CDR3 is CASSNRDYLYEQYF. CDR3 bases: TGTGCCAGCAGTAACCGGGACTACTTATACGAGCAGTACTTC.

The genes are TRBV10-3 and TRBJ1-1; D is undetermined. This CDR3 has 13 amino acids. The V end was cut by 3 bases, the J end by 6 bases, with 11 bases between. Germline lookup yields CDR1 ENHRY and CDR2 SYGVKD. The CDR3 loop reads CAISDGDWAEAFF. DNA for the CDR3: TGTGCCATCAGTGACGGGGATTGGGCTGAAGCTTTCTTT.